This T cell receptor (beta chain) is from a study of cytomegalovirus exposure and HLA in healthy donors. V lost 5 bases, J lost 8 bases, and 12 bases lay in between. The CDR3 length is 11 residues. Germline loops: CDR1 DFQATT, CDR2 SNEGSKA (reference sequence). Broader study findings: The study labeled around 160 TCR beta chains cytomegalovirus-associated. In vitro confirmation showed a few CMV-associated chains to be CMV antigen specific. The classifier, whose performance was assessed in both the original and validation cohorts, reportedly diagnosed cytomegalovirus status with high specificity and sensitivity.

Vbeta (60) and Jbeta (13) primers were used in the PCR. The table came from immunoSEQ multiplex PCR; TCRdb's copy has only in-frame clones and leaves some out. This listing includes tens of thousands of clones. A remark on this clone: Its antigen remains unknown.

V and J are TRBV20-1 and TRBJ1-2; D may be TRBD1 (5 bases). The origin of this receptor is a woman in her sixties or seventies in good health and CMV-seronegative. What was sequenced was PBMCs. DNA of the CDR3: TGCAGTGCTCGTCAGGGCGGCGGCTACACCTTC. It is translated as CSARQGGGYTF.